One sample yielded the 25 T cell receptor beta chains listed below, sequenced in a study of T cells in Graves' hyperthyroidism and ophthalmopathy. The CDR3 regions of TCR beta were amplified from RNA transcripts. The HTBI primer set served for first-round RT-PCR of the TCR CDR3. TCRdb analysed the multiplex PCR reads with MiXCR anew, one entry per CDR3 protein. The sample yields about 340,000 distinct CDR3 sequences, 21% seen once. Material for sequencing was blood. These receptors originate from a woman in her fifties or sixties with Graves' hyperthyroidism.

The chain has TRBV11-2 and TRBJ1-5; no definite D call. CDR3 length: 16 residues. Germline CDR1 SGHAT, CDR2 FQNNGV. V shed 4 bases and J shed 0 bases, with 13 bases lying between them. The CDR3 spells CASSSGGSHSNQPQHF. CDR3 sequence (DNA): TGTGCCAGCAGCTCGGGCGGTAGTCATAGCAATCAGCCCCAGCATTTT.

This rearrangement joins TRBV7-3 to TRBJ2-1, with 9 bases aligning to TRBD2. Trimming at V came to 4 bases and at J to 8 bases, leaving 9 bases not matched to a gene. This CDR3 comprises 15 residues. Germline assignment: CDR1 SGHTA and CDR2 FQGTGA. The chain's CDR3 is CASSYGTSSSDEQFF. The CDR3 DNA follows: TGTGCCAGCAGCTACGGGACTAGCTCTAGCGATGAGCAGTTCTTC.

Of note for this clonotype: A much larger clonotype is one base distant, so this may be a read error. J is TRBJ1-1 and V is TRBV9; no clear D gene. From germline, CDR1 is SGDLS and CDR2 YYNGEE. There are 13 residues in the CDR3. Trimming removed 1 base at V and 0 bases at J, with 4 bases between. The CDR3 reads CASSVRLNTEAFF. CDR3 nucleotide sequence: TGTGCCAGCAGCGTAAGGCTGAACACTGAAGCTTTCTTT.

This chain uses TRBV20-1 with TRBJ2-7; D might be TRBD2 (5 bases). The CDR3 spans 14 residues. Germline CDR1 reads DFQATT; CDR2 reads SNEGSKA (reference sequence). V lost 5 bases to trimming and J lost 3 bases, with 17 bases between them. This CDR3 is CSAGAPASRYEQYF. Written as DNA, the CDR3 is TGCAGTGCTGGAGCCCCGGCTAGCCGCTACGAGCAGTACTTC.

The V gene is TRBV7-2, the J gene TRBJ2-4; 10 bases are a match to TRBD1. The CDR3 has 14 residues. After removal of 3 bases from V and 9 bases from J, the junction contained 5 bases not matched to a gene. CDR1 is SGHTA and CDR2 is FQGNSA in the germline V gene. CDR3 in amino acids: CASSLGTGVGIQYF. The CDR3 coding sequence is TGTGCCAGCAGCTTGGGGACAGGGGTCGGCATTCAGTACTTC.

This clonotype has at least ten counts. The chain links TRBV6-6 to TRBJ1-1, with D possibly TRBD1 on 5 matching bases. This CDR3 is 14 amino acids long. Germline lookup yields CDR1 MNHNY and CDR2 SVGAGI (reference sequence). V gave up 1 base and J gave up 2 bases, with 8 bases separating them. The CDR3 sequence is CASSYWGLNTEAFF. The CDR3 DNA follows: TGTGCCAGCAGTTACTGGGGGTTAAACACTGAAGCTTTCTTT.

J is TRBJ1-5 and V is TRBV2; D is possibly TRBD1 (5 bases). CDR3 length: 15 residues. Per germline, CDR1 SNHLY and CDR2 FYNNEI. Trimming took 5 bases from V and 6 from J, leaving 17 bases between them. In DNA form, the CDR3 reads TGTGCCAGCAGTCCAACCGCAGGGTATTCTCAGCCCCAGCATTTT. Its translation: CASSPTAGYSQPQHF.

This clonotype was seen at least ten times. The V call is TRBV30, the J call TRBJ1-2; D is ambiguous. CDR1 is GTSNPN and CDR2 is SVGIG in the germline V gene (reference sequence). This CDR3 has 15 amino acids. Between the trimmed V and J ends, which lost 0 bases and 3 bases, there was a span of 14 bases. For the CDR3, the DNA is TGTGCCTGGAGTGTTAGTAGGGCAGGCGACTATGGCTACACCTTC. It is translated as CAWSVSRAGDYGYTF.

This clonotype was seen a handful of times. The chain joins TRBV7-2 to TRBJ2-7; D may be TRBD1 or TRBD2 (5 bases each). Trimming took 5 bases from V and 2 from J, leaving 16 bases between them. This CDR3 comprises 15 residues. Germline CDR1 reads SGHTA; CDR2 reads FQGNSA. The CDR3 loop is CASSPRRQGAYEQYF. CDR3 in DNA: TGTGCCAGCAGCCCCCGGCGCCAGGGAGCCTACGAGCAGTACTTC. Supplemented by reference TRBV7-2 and TRBJ2-7, the full variable domain reads GAGVSQSPSNKVTEKGKDVELRCDPISGHTALYWYRQSLGQGLEFLIYFQGNSAPDKSGLPSDRFSAERTGGSVSTLTIQRTQQEDSAVYLCASSPRRQGAYEQYFGPGTRLTVT.

The rearrangement uses TRBV11-2 and TRBJ2-7, with 9 bases aligning to TRBD2. V trimming: 5 bases; J trimming: 4 bases; junction bases outside the gene matches: 12. The CDR3 length is 16 residues. Germline assignment: CDR1 SGHAT and CDR2 FQNNGV. The CDR3 coding sequence is TGTGCCAGCAGCCCCACGGCGCGGGAGGGCCAGTACGAGCAGTACTTC. This translates into CASSPTAREGQYEQYF.

The table lists this clonotype with a few counts. The chain is built from TRBV28 and TRBJ2-7; D unresolved. This CDR3 contains 14 residues. Trimming shortened V by 4 bases and J by 7 bases, and 17 bases separated the two germline ends. The germline gives CDR1 MDHEN, CDR2 SYDVKM. CDR3 sequence reads: CASSSGSTLREQYF. DNA for the CDR3: TGTGCCAGCAGTTCCGGGTCGACACTTCGGGAGCAGTACTTC.

The J gene is TRBJ2-5, the V gene TRBV5-1, with 8 bases that match TRBD1. The V segment lost 4 bases and the J segment 4 bases; nucleotides outside the gene matches: 12. The CDR3 has 16 amino acids. In germline, CDR1 is SGHRS, CDR2 YFSETQ. The CDR3 protein is CASSRDGQGAGETQYF. In nucleotides, the CDR3 is TGCGCCAGCAGCCGGGACGGGCAGGGGGCTGGAGAGACCCAGTACTTC.

The chain links TRBV7-9 to TRBJ2-1; 12 nucleotides align to TRBD2. After removal of 5 bases from V and 8 bases from J, the junction contained 7 bases not matched to a gene. The CDR3 loop spans 15 amino acids. Germline V gene lookup returns CDR1 SEHNR and CDR2 FQNEAQ (reference sequence). This CDR3 is CASSRLAGGPDEQFF. CDR3 DNA: TGTGCCAGCAGCCGTCTAGCGGGGGGGCCCGATGAGCAGTTCTTC. The full variable domain, with the rest looked up from reference TRBV7-9 and TRBJ2-1, is DTGVSQNPRHKITKRGQNVTFRCDPISEHNRLYWYRQTLGQGPEFLTYFQNEAQLEKSRLLSDRFSAERPKGSFSTLEIQRTEQGDSAMYLCASSRLAGGPDEQFFGPGTRLTVL.

The J gene is TRBJ2-3, the V gene TRBV20-1; the D gene is possibly TRBD2 (5 bases). Germline assignment: CDR1 DFQATT and CDR2 SNEGSKA (reference sequence). CDR3 length: 15 amino acids. Trimming cost V 1 base and J 0 bases, with 11 bases left between them. Here the CDR3 reads CSARVPSRSTDTQYF. As DNA, the CDR3 is TGCAGTGCTAGAGTCCCTAGCCGTAGCACAGATACGCAGTATTTT.

This clonotype was picked up many times. The chain combines TRBV20-1 with TRBJ2-7; 11 bases are a match to TRBD1. The CDR3 spans 13 residues. Trimming took 6 bases from V and 5 from J; bases not matched to a gene: 6. Germline CDR1 is DFQATT and CDR2 is SNEGSKA (reference sequence). The CDR3 reads CSAIGQGAHEQYF. CDR3 DNA: TGCAGTGCGATTGGACAGGGGGCCCACGAGCAGTACTTC.

The chain uses TRBV20-1 and TRBJ2-3, with D maybe TRBD2 (7 bases). The CDR3 contains 15 residues. Germline V CDR1 and CDR2: DFQATT, SNEGSKA (reference sequence). V was clipped by 5 bases and J by 2 bases, with 17 bases between them. CDR3 bases: TGCAGTGCTCCTCCCCGGGGGGCCCTCACAGATACGCAGTATTTT. This encodes CSAPPRGALTDTQYF.

Many counts were recorded for this clonotype. The J gene is TRBJ1-2, the V gene TRBV2; D call uncertain. From germline, CDR1 is SNHLY and CDR2 FYNNEI. Trimming stripped 1 base from V and 7 bases from J, with 4 bases between. The CDR3 is made up of 11 amino acids. As DNA, the CDR3 is TGTGCCAGCAGTGAAGGGTTTGGCTACACCTTC. Protein product: CASSEGFGYTF.

Ten or more counts support this clonotype. The chain recombines TRBV7-9 with TRBJ2-5, with TRBD1 matching over 9 bases. With V trimmed by 3 bases and J by 4 bases, 9 bases remained unmatched. Germline V gives CDR1 SEHNR, CDR2 FQNEAQ (reference sequence). The CDR3 totals 16 residues. This CDR3 reads CASSLAGTGTGETQYF. CDR3 DNA sequence: TGTGCCAGCAGCTTGGCCGGGACAGGGACGGGAGAGACCCAGTACTTC.

At least ten counts were recorded for this clonotype. One junction end does not reproduce the germline sequence, and a read error may be involved. This sequence joins TRBV5-1 and TRBJ1-3; D not resolved. CDR3 length: 14 residues. The germline V gene encodes CDR1 SGHRS and CDR2 YFSETQ. The DNA of the CDR3 is TGTGCCAGCAGTTTGGGTGGAACTGGAAACACCATATATTTT. Protein sequence: CASSLGGTGNTIYF. Combining the CDR3 with reference TRBV5-1 and TRBJ1-3 gives the whole variable domain KAGVTQTPRYLIKTRGQQVTLSCSPISGHRSVSWYQQTPGQGLQFLFEYFSETQRNKGNFPGRFSGRQFSNSRSEMNVSTLELGDSALYLCASSLGGTGNTIYFGEGSWLTVV.

Ten or more counts support this clonotype. The J gene is TRBJ1-2, the V gene TRBV12-3 or TRBV12-4; TRBD1 matches at 9 bases. J was trimmed by 7 bases and V by 6 bases; bases with no gene match: 12. CDR3 size: 15 residues. CDR3 bases: TGTGCCAGCAGCACATTACCGGGACAGGGAAGTGGCTACACCTTC. This gives the protein CASSTLPGQGSGYTF.

As to this clonotype: This may be a read error: a much more frequent sequence differs by one nucleotide. V and J are TRBV28 and TRBJ2-1, with 9 nucleotides matching TRBD2. The V and J ends lost 8 bases and 0 bases, in that order; junction bases with no gene match: 5. CDR1 MDHEN and CDR2 SYDVKM come from the germline V gene. The CDR3 length is 15 residues. CDR3 bases: TGTGCCAGCGGCTGGACTAGCGACTCCTACAATGAGCAGTTCTTC. Translating it yields CASGWTSDSYNEQFF. Drawing the rest from reference TRBV28 and TRBJ2-1, the complete variable domain is DVKVTQSSRYLVKRTGEKVFLECVQDMDHENMFWYRQDPGLGLRLIYFSYDVKMKEKGDIPEGYSVSREKKERFSLILESASTNQTSMYLCASGWTSDSYNEQFFGPGTRLTVL.

This clonotype was observed at least ten times. This CDR3 is CASSEARRQVKGYTF. CDR3 nucleotide sequence: TGTGCCAGCAGTGAAGCGCGGCGACAGGTGAAGGGCTACACCTTC. The rearrangement uses TRBV2 and TRBJ1-2; maybe TRBD1 (6 bases). The CDR3 sequence is 15 residues long. Looked up from germline, CDR1 is SNHLY and CDR2 is FYNNEI. Trimming stripped 0 bases from V and 8 bases from J, with 16 bases between.

The V call is TRBV7-9, the J call TRBJ1-4; D is perhaps TRBD1 (5 bases). V lost 5 bases, J lost 5 bases, and 12 bases lay in between. Germline V gene sequence: CDR1 SEHNR, CDR2 FQNEAQ (reference sequence). The CDR3 extends over 14 amino acids. CDR3 residues: CASSPGRGNEKLFF. The CDR3 DNA follows: TGTGCCAGCAGCCCTGGTCGGGGGAATGAAAAACTGTTTTTT.

This clonotype occurred once. The chain joins TRBV7-9 to TRBJ2-7; D is unresolved. CDR1 SEHNR and CDR2 FQNEAQ come from the germline V gene (reference sequence). There are 16 residues in the CDR3. Between the trimmed V and J ends, which lost 4 bases and 0 bases, there was a span of 16 bases. In nucleotides, the CDR3 is TGTGCCAGCAGCTCCTCGACCCTTGCCCCCTCCTACGAGCAGTACTTC. Its protein is CASSSSTLAPSYEQYF.

This clonotype was seen a few times. The genes are TRBV7-9 and TRBJ1-4; TRBD1 aligns across 7 bases. Germline CDR1 SEHNR, CDR2 FQNEAQ (reference sequence). V lost 5 bases and J lost 8; bases outside the gene matches: 2. The CDR3 length is 12 residues. This chain's CDR3 is CASSLTGEKLFF. In DNA form, the CDR3 reads TGTGCCAGCAGCCTGACAGGGGAAAAACTGTTTTTT.